This T cell receptor beta chain appears in the sequencing data of a study of T cells after yellow fever vaccination. Study-wide results and limits: Booster samples showed a return of most primary-vaccination clones (approximately 95% CD4, over 70% CD8). There was a small share of clonotypes that showed up in both the CD4 and CD8 compartments. In FACS-sorted repertoires, abundant clonotypes from the bulk population could appear as contaminants.

This clonotype was seen more than once but under ten times. The target antigen is unknown. V dropped 4 bases and J dropped 5 bases, with 13 bases sitting between them. Germline V gene data show CDR1 as SGHRS and CDR2 as YFSETQ. This CDR3 region has 13 residues. TCR cDNA, made by 5'RACE template switching, carried an added universal primer site and UMIs. Using its own MiXCR run on the 5' RACE reads, TCRdb lists one record per CDR3 protein. The data hold about 260,000 distinct CDR3 sequences, with roughly 13% observed a single time. This chain connects TRBV5-1 to TRBJ2-7; TRBD2 might be the D (6 bases). This receptor was identified in a man aged 25 to 45 who received the YFV17D yellow fever vaccine. Material: CD4+ T cells sorted from PBMCs, obtained 45 days after the yellow fever booster vaccination. Here the CDR3 reads CASSVPGTDEQYF. For the CDR3, the DNA is TGCGCCAGCAGCGTCCCCGGGACTGACGAGCAGTACTTC.